The sequence of this TCR beta chain was determined in a study of cytomegalovirus exposure and HLA in healthy donors. Study results and limitations: Rates of TCR association differed by HLA locus in a later analysis, with DRB1 highest and HLA-C lowest. Presence/absence analyses treated sequencing depth as roughly uniform across donors.

V lost 5 bases, J lost 11 bases, and 9 bases stayed unmatched. Germline lookup yields CDR1 SGHAT and CDR2 FQNNGV. There are 13 residues in the CDR3. Donors had nominal health at sampling but likely had unrecorded immune exposures. The primer mix had 60 Vbeta and 13 Jbeta primers. Per the study methods: Roughly 80 million unique TCR beta chains, roughly 10 million shared, were counted in a later analysis. Generated by immunoSEQ multiplex PCR, the TCRdb table keeps only in-frame clones and is missing some. That table is the source of V, J and clone size, and D and trimming were worked out from the DNA. This table has 60,000 to 70,000 clones, 79% appearing once. As regards this clone: Its antigen is as yet unknown.

The source of this sequence is a woman younger than 45 in good health and CMV-seronegative. V is TRBV11-2 and J is TRBJ2-3, with TRBD1 identical over 8 bases. Source material: PBMCs. The CDR3 sequence: CASSPNWGTGQYF. The CDR3 coding sequence is TGTGCCAGCAGCCCCAACTGGGGGACAGGGCAGTATTTT. Looking up the rest from reference TRBV11-2 and TRBJ2-3 gives the full variable domain: EAGVAQSPRYKIIEKRQSVAFWCNPISGHATLYWYQQILGQGPKLLIQFQNNGVVDDSQLPKDRFSAERLKGVDSTLKIQPAKLEDSAVYLCASSPNWGTGQYFGPGTRLTVL.